The T cell receptor beta chain described here comes from a study of blood T cell repertoires in COVID-19. As for the study in general: T cells, B-cell-depleted T cells, or PBMCs provided the cDNA or gDNA that served as material.

Original processing methods: It was from reference gene primer amplification that nucleated cell counts were estimated. Here immunoSEQ multiplex PCR was the method, and the copy in TCRdb shows in-frame clones only, minus some. V, J and clone size derive from that table, while D and trimming were established from the DNA sequence. The sample lists 350,000 or so clones, 90% occurring once. Germline trimming cut 5 bases from V and 7 bases from J; bases unmatched to any gene: 8. This CDR3 contains 15 residues. The V gene's germline CDR1 is MNHEY and CDR2 SVGAGI. The chain employs TRBV6-5 and TRBJ1-4; 9 nucleotides line up with TRBD1. The sequencing input was peripheral blood. This clonotype was obtained from a man between 18 and 29 years old with active or convalescent COVID-19. This CDR3 is CASSTSWDRAEKLFF. The CDR3 nucleotides read TGTGCCAGCAGTACCTCCTGGGACAGGGCTGAAAAACTGTTTTTT.